Listed below are T cell receptor beta chains from one sample, sequenced in a study of blood T cell repertoires in COVID-19. The table came from immunoSEQ multiplex PCR; TCRdb's copy has only in-frame clones and leaves some out. The repertoire has some 200,000 clones, about four fifths of them found once; the top ten carry 12%. Sequencing used peripheral blood. The receptors derive from a woman over 75 with COVID-19, enrolled during active disease. The CDR3 runs from the conserved cysteine through the conserved F or W. A D gene is named only where the DNA matches it firmly. Clone size is shown for a subset of rows, as once, few, many or a class of expanded clone.

>TRBV3-1/TRBV3-2|TRBD2|TRBJ2-2|NA
CASSQAPGTSGGANTGELFF
TGTGCCAGCAGCCAAGCGCCTGGGACTAGCGGGGGGGCAAACACCGGGGAGCTGTTTTTT
>TRBV15|TRBD2|TRBJ2-3|NA
CATSRSSGGVRRTDTQYF
TGTGCCACCAGCAGGTCTAGCGGGGGGGTAAGGAGGACAGATACGCAGTATTTT
>TRBV2|TRBD1|TRBJ1-5|NA
CASSDRGHEQPQHF
TGTGCCAGCAGTGACAGGGGGCATGAACAGCCCCAGCATTTT
>TRBV27|NA|TRBJ1-3|NA
CASSSTGITGNTIYF
TGTGCCAGCAGTTCTACAGGGATCACCGGAAACACCATATATTTT
>TRBV7-2|NA|TRBJ2-5|NA
CASSLALGAGQETQYF
TGTGCCAGCAGCTTAGCCCTAGGGGCAGGACAAGAGACCCAGTACTTC
>TRBV28|TRBD1|TRBJ1-5|NA
CASSLFGDRANQPQHF
TGTGCCAGCAGTTTATTCGGTGACAGGGCCAATCAGCCCCAGCATTTT
>TRBV18|TRBD2|TRBJ2-5|NA
CASSDRSGRGETQYF
TGTGCCAGCTCTGACCGTAGCGGGAGAGGAGAGACCCAGTACTTC
>TRBV27|TRBD1|TRBJ1-1|NA
CASSSIQGADTEAFF
TGTGCCAGCAGTTCAATACAGGGGGCGGACACTGAAGCTTTCTTT
>TRBV6-5|NA|TRBJ2-7|NA
CASSYPEGEQYF
TGTGCCAGCAGTTACCCGGAGGGCGAGCAGTACTTC
>TRBV7-2|NA|TRBJ2-7|NA
CASSLGASRSSYEQYF
TGTGCCAGCAGCTTAGGGGCTAGCAGAAGCTCCTACGAGCAGTACTTC
>TRBV5-1|NA|TRBJ2-2|NA
CASSLLGEGTGELFF
TGCGCCAGCAGCTTGTTGGGAGAGGGCACCGGGGAGCTGTTTTTT
>TRBV5-1|NA|TRBJ2-7|few
CASSLGQNYEQYF
TGCGCCAGCAGCTTGGGGCAGAACTACGAGCAGTACTTC
>TRBV27|NA|TRBJ2-4|NA
CASSPGAYLQNIQYF
TGTGCCAGCAGTCCCGGAGCGTACTTACAAAACATTCAGTACTTC
>TRBV6-5|TRBD2|TRBJ2-1|NA
CASSSVSGGGNEQFF
TGTGCCAGCAGCTCCGTATCGGGAGGGGGCAATGAGCAGTTCTTC
>TRBV11-3|TRBD1|TRBJ1-2|NA
CASSLEWTGRDGYTF
TGTGCCAGCAGCTTAGAGTGGACAGGGAGGGATGGCTACACCTTC
>TRBV20-1|TRBD1|TRBJ1-2|few
CSANEGQGDYGYTF
TGCAGTGCTAATGAGGGGCAGGGGGACTATGGCTACACCTTC
>TRBV27|TRBD1|TRBJ1-1|NA
CASRPGQMNTEAFF
TGTGCCAGCAGGCCGGGACAGATGAACACTGAAGCTTTCTTT
>TRBV11-3|TRBD1|TRBJ1-2|NA
CASSIRGRGYTF
TGTGCCAGCAGCATCAGGGGGCGGGGCTACACCTTC
>TRBV28|TRBD1|TRBJ1-5|NA
CASTPRRGPNQPQHF
TGTGCCAGCACACCCCGCAGGGGGCCAAATCAGCCCCAGCATTTT
>TRBV19|TRBD2|TRBJ2-7|few
CASSMRLAGYEQYF
TGTGCCAGTAGCATGAGGCTAGCGGGTTACGAGCAGTACTTC
>TRBV9|TRBD2|TRBJ2-1|NA
CASSLAGGNYNEQFF
TGTGCCAGCAGCTTAGCGGGAGGGAACTACAATGAGCAGTTCTTC
>TRBV7-2|NA|TRBJ2-3|NA
CASRLGSDTQYF
TGTGCCAGCAGACTAGGGTCAGATACGCAGTATTTT
>TRBV6-5|TRBD1|TRBJ1-2|NA
CASSYATGHLYGYTF
TGTGCCAGCAGTTACGCGACAGGGCACCTCTATGGCTACACCTTC
>TRBV28|NA|TRBJ2-7|NA
CASSSSAREQYF
TGTGCCAGCAGTTCTTCAGCGCGGGAGCAGTACTTC
>TRBV19|TRBD2|TRBJ2-5|NA
CASRDLGLAQETQYF
TGTGCCAGTAGGGATCTGGGACTAGCGCAAGAGACCCAGTACTTC
>TRBV5-1|TRBD1|TRBJ2-7|NA
CASSFRQGEEQYF
TGCGCCAGCAGCTTCAGACAGGGCGAGGAGCAGTACTTC
>TRBV2|TRBD2|TRBJ2-1|NA
CASSSPSGSKYNEQFF
TGTGCCAGCAGTTCGCCTAGCGGGAGTAAATACAATGAGCAGTTCTTC
>TRBV19|NA|TRBJ2-7|few
CASSNSPGVPEEQYF
TGTGCCAGTAGTAACTCCCCAGGGGTCCCCGAGGAGCAGTACTTC
>TRBV12-3/TRBV12-4|TRBD2|TRBJ2-7|NA
CASSRTSGVEQYF
TGTGCCAGCAGTAGGACTAGCGGAGTCGAGCAGTACTTC
>TRBV11-2|NA|TRBJ2-7|NA
CASSEYSSVYEQYF
TGTGCCAGCAGCGAGTACAGTTCGGTCTACGAGCAGTACTTC
>TRBV27|NA|TRBJ2-5|NA
CASSRAHVRSETQYF
TGTGCCAGCAGTCGCGCTCACGTCCGGTCAGAGACCCAGTACTTC
>TRBV14|TRBD2|TRBJ2-1|once
CASSQVTLSGLAGGGLFF
TGTGCCAGCAGCCAAGTCACCCTATCCGGGCTAGCGGGAGGGGGTCTGTTCTTC
>TRBV29-1|TRBD2|TRBJ2-1|NA
CSVQTLAGDRYNEQFF
TGCAGCGTTCAAACACTAGCGGGAGACCGTTACAATGAGCAGTTCTTC
>TRBV29-1|NA|TRBJ1-4|NA
CSACEGVNEKLFF
TGCAGCGCTTGCGAGGGGGTTAATGAAAAACTGTTTTTT
>TRBV4-3|NA|TRBJ1-5|NA
CASSHSYNQPQHF
TGCGCCAGCAGCCATTCCTATAATCAGCCCCAGCATTTT
>TRBV7-8|TRBD1|TRBJ1-5|NA
CASSPQGQGYQPQHF
TGTGCCAGCAGCCCCCAGGGACAGGGGTATCAGCCCCAGCATTTT
>TRBV6-1|TRBD1|TRBJ2-5|NA
CASSEGQGAETQYF
TGTGCCAGCAGTGAGGGGCAGGGGGCTGAGACCCAGTACTTC
>TRBV3-1/TRBV3-2|TRBD2|TRBJ2-3|NA
CASSQNGLAVTDTQYF
TGTGCCAGCAGCCAAAACGGACTAGCGGTCACAGATACGCAGTATTTT
>TRBV7-9|TRBD1|TRBJ1-3|NA
CASSGSALQGARGNTIYF
TGTGCCAGCAGCGGATCAGCTCTCCAGGGGGCGCGGGGAAACACCATATATTTT
>TRBV5-4|TRBD2|TRBJ2-3|NA
CASSPGTSGSETDTQYF
TGTGCCAGCAGCCCCGGGACTAGCGGGAGCGAGACAGATACGCAGTATTTT
>TRBV7-2|TRBD1|TRBJ1-2|NA
CASSLGTGNGYTF
TGTGCCAGCAGCTTAGGGACAGGGAACGGCTACACCTTC
>TRBV9|TRBD2|TRBJ2-3|NA
CASSADGTSGFTDTQYF
TGTGCCAGCAGCGCTGATGGGACTAGCGGCTTCACAGATACGCAGTATTTT
>TRBV5-1|NA|TRBJ1-4|NA
CASSLAAGVGDEKLFF
TGCGCCAGCAGCTTGGCCGCGGGAGTTGGGGATGAAAAACTGTTTTTT
>TRBV6-5|TRBD2|TRBJ2-7|NA
CASSYTAGLGLDEQYF
TGTGCCAGCAGTTACACAGCGGGGCTGGGCCTTGACGAGCAGTACTTC
>TRBV5-1|NA|TRBJ2-5|NA
CASSLDVRETQYF
TGCGCCAGCAGCTTGGATGTTCGGGAGACCCAGTACTTC
>TRBV27|NA|TRBJ2-1|NA
CASSFGGTDNEQFF
TGTGCCAGCAGTTTTGGAGGGACCGACAATGAGCAGTTCTTC